Listed below are T cell receptor beta chains from one sample, sequenced in a study of T cells in localized non-small cell lung cancer. The assay was immunoSEQ multiplex PCR, and TCRdb's table has in-frame clones only and misses some. The sample lists approximately 28,000 clones, 85% to 95% occurring once. Sample: peripheral blood, taken before any cancer treatment. The receptors come from a female donor over 55 with stage I lung adenocarcinoma. The CDR3 runs from the conserved cysteine through the conserved F or W. The D gene is left open where the match is weak. Size values are once, few and many counts, or a class for expanded clones, and some rows have none.

J gene	clone size	V gene	D gene	CDR3 DNA	CDR3 protein
TRBJ1-1	.	TRBV4-1	.	TGCGCCAGCAGCCAAGATCGAGTCCGAAACACTGAAGCTTTCTTT	CASSQDRVRNTEAFF
TRBJ1-2	once	TRBV14	.	TGTGCCAGCAGCCAAGAAGGTGGCTACACCTTC	CASSQEGGYTF
TRBJ1-5	.	TRBV6-1	TRBD1	TGTGCCAGCCACGAAACAGGGGTCCGTCAGCCCCAGCATTTT	CASHETGVRQPQHF
TRBJ1-2	.	TRBV11-2	TRBD1	TGTGCCAGCAGCCCTCGGACAGGGAGGGGTGGCTACACCTTC	CASSPRTGRGGYTF
TRBJ1-1	.	TRBV10-1	.	TGCGCCAGCAGTGAGTCGATAGCAGGATTGAACACTGAAGCTTTCTTT	CASSESIAGLNTEAFF
TRBJ2-3	.	TRBV7-6	.	TGTGCCAGCAGCTCATCCTCTAGCACAGATACGCAGTATTTT	CASSSSSSTDTQYF
TRBJ1-1	.	TRBV4-2	.	TGTGCCAGCAGCCAAGACCCGTTGCCCGGAACTGAAGCTTTCTTT	CASSQDPLPGTEAFF
TRBJ2-7	once	TRBV18	TRBD1	TGTGCCAGCTCAGGACAGGGGTCCTACGAGCAGTACTTC	CASSGQGSYEQYF
TRBJ1-2	once	TRBV6-5	.	TGTGCCAGCAGTTACTCTTCCAGGGAATATGGCTACACCTTC	CASSYSSREYGYTF
TRBJ1-4	.	TRBV9	.	TGTGCCAGCAGCCCGACGGCTACTAATGAAAAACTGTTTTTT	CASSPTATNEKLFF
TRBJ2-5	.	TRBV15	.	TGTGCCACCGGCAGAGACTCGGGAGTGAGGGAGACCCAGTACTTC	CATGRDSGVRETQYF
TRBJ2-1	once	TRBV28	.	TGTGCCAGCAGTTTAAGGAATGAGCAGTTCTTC	CASSLRNEQFF
TRBJ2-1	.	TRBV30	TRBD1	TGTGCCTGGAGGGGGGCCGGGACAGGGCGGAATGAGCAGTTCTTC	CAWRGAGTGRNEQFF
TRBJ1-2	.	TRBV7-2	.	TGTGCCAGCAGCCTTCTACAGGGAACCGGCTACACCTTC	CASSLLQGTGYTF
TRBJ1-4	.	TRBV5-5	TRBD1	TGTGCCAGCAGCTTGGGGACAGGGGGTGAAAAACTGTTTTTT	CASSLGTGGEKLFF
TRBJ1-1	.	TRBV5-4	.	TGTGCCAGCAGCAGACTCGGGGAGGGAGAAGCTTTCTTT	CASSRLGEGEAFF
TRBJ1-2	few	TRBV29-1	TRBD1	TGCAGCGTTGAAGATATGGACAGGGGGCTTGGCTACACCTTC	CSVEDMDRGLGYTF
TRBJ2-2	.	TRBV30	.	TGTGCCTGGAGTCCCCTGAAAGGGAACACCGGGGAGCTGTTTTTT	CAWSPLKGNTGELFF
TRBJ1-5	once	TRBV4-2	.	TGTGCCAGCAGCCAAGACAGTGTCAATCAGCCCCAGCATTTT	CASSQDSVNQPQHF
TRBJ1-3	.	TRBV14	.	TGTGCCAGCAGCCAGGCCCTGCGAAACACCATATATTTT	CASSQALRNTIYF
TRBJ2-6	.	TRBV28	.	TGTGCCAGCAGTTTGTTCCAGCCGACAGCCAACGTCCTGACTTTC	CASSLFQPTANVLTF
TRBJ2-7	.	TRBV18	TRBD2	TGTGCCAGCTCACCACCGGGACTAGCGGGGTACGAGCAGTACTTC	CASSPPGLAGYEQYF
TRBJ1-2	.	TRBV6-6	.	TGTGCCAGCAGTTGGCAGGACTATGGCTACACCTTC	CASSWQDYGYTF
TRBJ2-7	.	TRBV18	.	TGTGCCAGCTCACCAGCAGGGGCCCGAATCGGGTACGAGCAGTACTTC	CASSPAGARIGYEQYF
TRBJ1-2	.	TRBV19	TRBD1	TGTGCCAGTAGTATTCAGGGGGCGTTTTATGGCTACACCTTC	CASSIQGAFYGYTF
TRBJ1-4	.	TRBV4-1	.	TGCGCCAGCAGCCAACGTCGGGGGGAGACAACTAATGAAAAACTGTTTTTT	CASSQRRGETTNEKLFF
TRBJ1-3	.	TRBV18	.	TGTGCCAGCTCACCGAGCATTCGGGAGATCTCTGGAAACACCATATATTTT	CASSPSIREISGNTIYF
TRBJ2-5	.	TRBV5-1	TRBD2	TGCGCCAGCAGCTCGAGACTAGCGGGACCTCAAGAGACCCAGTACTTC	CASSSRLAGPQETQYF
TRBJ2-7	.	TRBV28	.	TGTGCCAGCAGGTCCTTAACCTACGAGCAGTACTTC	CASRSLTYEQYF
TRBJ2-1	once	TRBV6-4	TRBD2	TGTGCCAGCAGTGAAACGGGGGGGGCGGATGAGCAGTTCTTC	CASSETGGADEQFF
TRBJ2-1	.	TRBV28	.	TGTGCCAGCAGTTGGGGTAGCTTGGGGCATGAGCAGTTCTTC	CASSWGSLGHEQFF
TRBJ2-1	once	TRBV11-2	.	TGTGCCAGCAGCTCAACCCCGGGGACGTTCGATGAGCAGTTCTTC	CASSSTPGTFDEQFF